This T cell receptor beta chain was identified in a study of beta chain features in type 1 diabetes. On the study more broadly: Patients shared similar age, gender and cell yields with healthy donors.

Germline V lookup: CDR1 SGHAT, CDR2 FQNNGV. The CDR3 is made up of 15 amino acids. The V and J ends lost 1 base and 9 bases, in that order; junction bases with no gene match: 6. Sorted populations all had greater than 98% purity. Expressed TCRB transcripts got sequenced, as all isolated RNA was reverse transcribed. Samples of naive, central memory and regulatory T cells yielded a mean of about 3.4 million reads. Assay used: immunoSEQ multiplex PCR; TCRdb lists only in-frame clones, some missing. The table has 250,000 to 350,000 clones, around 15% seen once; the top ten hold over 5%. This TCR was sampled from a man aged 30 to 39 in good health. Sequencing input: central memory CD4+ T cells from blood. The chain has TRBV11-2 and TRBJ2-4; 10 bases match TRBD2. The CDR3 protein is CASSLGTSGSSIQYF. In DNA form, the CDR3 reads TGTGCCAGCAGCTTAGGGACTAGCGGAAGTAGCATTCAGTACTTC. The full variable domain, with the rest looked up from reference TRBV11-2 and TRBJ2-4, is EAGVAQSPRYKIIEKRQSVAFWCNPISGHATLYWYQQILGQGPKLLIQFQNNGVVDDSQLPKDRFSAERLKGVDSTLKIQPAKLEDSAVYLCASSLGTSGSSIQYFGAGTRLSVL.